These T cell receptor beta chains were read from a single sample in a study of T cells after posttransplantation cyclophosphamide. Libraries were prepared by immunoSEQ multiplex PCR; TCRdb keeps only in-frame clonotypes and omits some of them. This sample comprises 2,700 or so clones, none seen once only. The input for sequencing was PBMCs, taken after allogeneic stem cell transplant with posttransplant cyclophosphamide. These receptors all stem from a male patient aged 60-69 years who received an allogeneic stem cell transplant from a related donor and was CMV-positive. The graft donor may have given rise to some T cells. CDR3s include the opening cysteine and the closing phenylalanine or tryptophan. The order of the fields is J gene, D gene, clone size, V gene, CDR3 DNA, CDR3 protein. A D gene is named only where the DNA matches it firmly. Sizes are listed as once, few, many, or a class for an expanded clone.

TRBJ1-1,NA,many,TRBV7-9,TGTGCCAGCAGTCCGAGGACATTCGCTGAAGCTTTCTTT,CASSPRTFAEAFF
TRBJ2-7,TRBD2,many,TRBV27,TGTGCCAGCAGTTTCCCCCGGACTAGAATTCCCTACGAGCAGTACTTC,CASSFPRTRIPYEQYF
TRBJ2-1,NA,medium-sized,TRBV19,TGTGCCAGTTTTGGCGGCTCCTACAATGAGCAGTTCTTC,CASFGGSYNEQFF
TRBJ2-3,TRBD1,many,TRBV27,TGTGCCAGCAGTTCCTCGGACAGGGGCCCAGATACGCAGTATTTT,CASSSSDRGPDTQYF
TRBJ2-3,NA,many,TRBV29-1,TGCAGCGTTGTCGTGCCCGCAGGGCGTTCAGATACGCAGTATTTT,CSVVVPAGRSDTQYF
TRBJ1-1,NA,many,TRBV7-2,TGTGCCAGCAGCTTAGCGTTTTCCCCCGATAAAGCGTTGACTAACACTGAAGCTTTCTTT,CASSLAFSPDKALTNTEAFF
TRBJ2-7,TRBD1,many,TRBV28,TGTGCCAGCAGGCACCGAGACAGGGGCCACGAGCAGTACTTC,CASRHRDRGHEQYF
TRBJ2-7,NA,medium-sized,TRBV2,TGTGCCAGCAGAGCTCTAGCACCGTACGAGCAGTACTTC,CASRALAPYEQYF
TRBJ2-5,TRBD2,medium-sized,TRBV19,TGTGCCAGTAGTATAAGAGCGGGACCACAAGAGACCCAGTACTTC,CASSIRAGPQETQYF
TRBJ2-5,TRBD2,many,TRBV18,TGTGCCAGCTCACCCGGGACTAGAAAAGAGACCCAGTACTTC,CASSPGTRKETQYF